This TCR beta chain was found in a study of blood T cell repertoires in COVID-19. The CDR3 runs to 14 residues. Germline V lookup: CDR1 LNHNV, CDR2 YYDKDF (reference sequence). V dropped 1 base and J dropped 4 bases, with 9 bases sitting between them. As processed by the authors: Reference gene primer amplification in the assay estimated nucleated cell counts. Sequencing was performed with immunoSEQ multiplex PCR; in TCRdb, only in-frame clones are kept and a portion is missing. V, J and clone size are taken as reported in that table, and D and trimming were inferred from the DNA itself. The table lists about 260,000 clones, 87% of them singletons.

This clonotype was sampled from a woman aged 40-49 years who had recovered from COVID-19. V gene TRBV15 combines with J gene TRBJ2-3; D gene ambiguous. Sequences were obtained from peripheral blood. The DNA for the CDR3 is TGTGCCACCAGCAGAGCACAGACCCCAGATACGCAGTATTTT. Translated: CATSRAQTPDTQYF.